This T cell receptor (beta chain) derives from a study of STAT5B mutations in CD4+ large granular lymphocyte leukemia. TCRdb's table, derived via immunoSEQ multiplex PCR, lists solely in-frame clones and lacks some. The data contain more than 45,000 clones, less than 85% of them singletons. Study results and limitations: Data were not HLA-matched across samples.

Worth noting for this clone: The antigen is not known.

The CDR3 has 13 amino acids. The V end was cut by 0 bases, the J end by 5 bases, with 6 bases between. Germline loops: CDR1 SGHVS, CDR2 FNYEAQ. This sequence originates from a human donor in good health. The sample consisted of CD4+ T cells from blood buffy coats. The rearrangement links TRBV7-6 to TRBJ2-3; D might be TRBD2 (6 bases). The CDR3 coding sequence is TGTGCCAGCAGCTTAGCCGGGGGAGATACGCAGTATTTT. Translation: CASSLAGGDTQYF.